Shown below are 16 T cell receptor beta chains from a single sample sequenced in a study of CD8+ T cells in alopecia areata. RNA, once extracted, was reverse transcribed into cDNA for use as the sequencing template. The data were produced by immunoSEQ multiplex PCR, yet TCRdb's version contains in-frame clones alone and is incomplete. The sample contains 1,500 to 2,000 clones, none of them singletons. Sequencing used lesional skin. The receptors were gathered from a C3H/HeJ mouse with alopecia areata. For this strain, the MHC haplotype corresponds to H2-k.

Concerning this clone: This sequence is one base from a far larger clone and is likely a read error. The gene names given are mouse names. The read finishes 4 residues shy of the CDR3 end, and the germline J gene is used to complete it. This chain connects TRBV13-3 to TRBJ2-4, with D possibly matching TRBD1 (5 bases). CDR1 NNHDY and CDR2 SYVADS come from the germline V gene. V dropped 5 bases and J dropped 0 bases, with 10 bases sitting between them. The CDR3 covers 14 residues. This CDR3 reads CASSSGLSQNTLYF. The CDR3 DNA, read in part, is TGTGCCAGCAGCTCAGGGTTGAGTCAAAAC.

This clone has a count of ten or more. Germline and genes: mouse. The read falls 4 residues short of the CDR3 end, and the missing part is taken from the germline J gene. The chain couples TRBV13-2 to TRBJ1-1; D possibly corresponds to TRBD1 (6 bases). Per germline, CDR1 NNHNN and CDR2 SYGAGS (reference sequence). CDR3 length equals 15 residues. V was shortened by 0 bases and J by 1 base, with 10 bases between the two germline ends. CDR3 loop: CASGDARRGNTEVFF. CDR3 bases read: TGTGCCAGCGGTGATGCCCGCAGGGGAAACACA.

The sample holds many counts of this clone. Each gene name is a mouse one. Coverage ceases 4 residues before the CDR3 finishes, and the germline J gene fills in the end. V is TRBV5 and J is TRBJ2-5; TRBD2 aligns across 7 bases. There are 15 residues in the CDR3. CDR1 and CDR2 from the germline V gene are LGHNA and YNLKQL (reference sequence). The part of the CDR3 DNA that was read is TGTGCCAGCAGCCAAGATAGGGGCTGGGGGGAC. Translating it yields CASSQDRGWGD. The full CDR3 sequence reads CASSQDRGWGDTQYF.

By sample share, this clone is medium-sized. Gene and germline names: mouse. The read ends 4 residues before the CDR3 terminus; that terminus is restored from the germline J gene. The chain is built from TRBV13-3 and TRBJ1-1; TRBD1 might be the D (6 bases). Germline assignment: CDR1 NNHDY and CDR2 SYVADS. V was cut by 3 bases and J by 0 bases, with 6 bases left in between. This CDR3 region has 13 residues. The CDR3 spells CASSGTANTEVFF. The DNA read from the CDR3 is TGTGCCAGCAGTGGGACAGCAAACACA.

This clone was counted at least ten times. The genes and germline here are from mouse. The CDR3 end is not reached by the read, which stops 4 residues before it; the germline J gene fills it in. J is TRBJ1-4 and V is TRBV2; TRBD1 is a possible D gene (5 bases). Per the germline V gene, CDR1 is LGHNA and CDR2 is YSYQKL. CDR3 length equals 14 residues. V was cut by 2 bases and J by 2 bases, with 6 bases left in between. The DNA read from the CDR3 is TGTGCCAGCAGCCAAAGACAGTCCAACGAA. It encodes CASSQRQSNE. The whole CDR3 is CASSQRQSNERLFF.

There are many counts of this clone. Gene names follow the mouse nomenclature. The read terminates 4 residues ahead of where the CDR3 ends, so the germline J gene completes it. This rearrangement joins TRBV19 to TRBJ2-7, with D maybe TRBD1 (6 bases). Germline V gene lookup returns CDR1 FNHDT and CDR2 SITEND (reference sequence). CDR3 length: 13 residues. Trimming pared 3 bases from V and 0 bases from J, leaving 7 bases between. CDR3 sequence reads: CASSRDISYEQYF. The part of the CDR3 DNA that was read is TGTGCCAGCAGTAGGGACATCTCCTAT.

By share, this clone ranks as large. The gene symbols are mouse symbols. The sequence runs out 4 residues before the end of the CDR3; the remainder is reconstructed from the germline J gene. This sample includes further DNA sequences coding for the same CDR3. V gene TRBV13-2 combines with J gene TRBJ2-1; the match to TRBD1 covers 7 bases. CDR3 length: 15 residues. The V gene end was trimmed by 2 bases and the J gene end by 6 bases; junction bases not matched to a gene: 8. Germline CDR1 and CDR2: NNHNN and SYGAGS (reference sequence). CDR3 sequence: CASGEIRGRGAEQFF. CDR3 DNA (partial): TGTGCCAGCGGTGAAATCAGGGGGAGAGGTGCT.

On this clone: With a far larger clone one base away, a read error is the likely cause. Each gene name is a mouse one. The sequenced fragment ends 4 residues before the CDR3 boundary, so the rest is inferred from the germline J gene. This sample includes further DNA sequences coding for the same CDR3. The genes are TRBV19 and TRBJ2-7, with TRBD2 matching 7 bases. V lost 3 bases, J lost 3 bases, and 9 bases stayed unmatched. Germline V gene lookup returns CDR1 FNHDT and CDR2 SITEND (reference sequence). CDR3 length: 15 amino acids. The part of the CDR3 DNA that was read is TGTGCCAGCAGTACCCGGACTGGCGGGGGCTAT. Translated: CASSTRTGGGY. The entire CDR3 reads CASSTRTGGGYEQYF.

This clone appeared many times. A read error may produce the germline difference seen at one junction end. The genes and germline here are from mouse. The sequence runs out 4 residues before the end of the CDR3; the remainder is reconstructed from the germline J gene. The chain has TRBV13-2 and TRBJ1-1; D may be TRBD1 (6 bases). The CDR3 has 14 residues. Germline assignment: CDR1 NNHNN and CDR2 SYGAGS (reference sequence). The DNA read from the CDR3 is TGTGCCAGCAGTGATGCAGGACAGCACACA. Amino acid sequence: CASSDAGQHT. The CDR3 as a whole reads CASSDAGQHTEVFF.

This clone was seen many times. The protein given in TCRdb and the translation of the DNA differ at residue 9, and the sequence presented here derives from the DNA. Germline and genes: mouse. The read is 3 residues too short to cover the CDR3 end, so that end is filled in from the germline J gene. The rearrangement links TRBV15 to TRBJ1-3; tentatively, D is TRBD1 (5 bases). The CDR3 length is 12 residues. Trimming shortened V by 9 bases and J by 3 bases, and 9 bases separated the two germline ends. Germline-derived CDR1 and CDR2 are SGHND and FRSKSL. The sequenced CDR3 bases are TGTGCCAGGGGGAGGGGTGGAAATACG. Its translation is CARGRGGNT. The full CDR3 is CARGRGGNTLYF.

This clone was found a few times. A far larger clone lies a single base away; this is likely a read error. Genes and germline come from the mouse. The CDR3 goes on 4 residues after the read ends, and that part is filled in from the germline J gene. The chain combines TRBV1 with TRBJ2-1; D unresolved. This CDR3 region has 14 residues. The V gene lost 0 bases and the J gene lost 1 base, with 4 bases spanning the gap. Germline V CDR1 and CDR2: NSQYPW, LRSPGD (reference sequence). CDR3 DNA (partial): TGCACCTGCAGTGCAGACTGCAACTATGCT. It specifies CTCSADCNYA. The entire CDR3 reads CTCSADCNYAEQFF.

At least ten counts were recorded for this clone. The gene symbols are mouse symbols. The sequence runs out 4 residues before the end of the CDR3; the remainder is reconstructed from the germline J gene. The sample has other DNA sequences that encode this CDR3 too. V usage is TRBV14 and J usage is TRBJ2-7; 11 positions agree with TRBD2. This CDR3 region has 15 residues. With V trimmed by 4 bases and J by 1 base, 4 bases remained unmatched. Germline values: CDR1 SGHDT, CDR2 FRDEAV. CDR3 in amino acids: CASSIGTGGSYEQYF. The sequenced CDR3 bases are TGTGCCAGCAGTATCGGGACTGGGGGTTCCTAT.

This clone was counted ten times or more. The genes are named according to mouse. Read sequence stops 4 residues before the CDR3 end, and the germline J gene provides the missing end. The V gene is TRBV4, the J gene TRBJ2-7; 10 bases fit TRBD2. CDR3 length: 15 amino acids. The germline CDR1 and CDR2 sequences are LGHDT and YNNKQL (reference sequence). Trimming took 4 bases from V and 0 from J; bases not matched to a gene: 3. The CDR3 reads CASSSGLGSSYEQYF. The covered CDR3 bases are TGTGCCAGCAGCTCGGGACTGGGGAGCTCCTAT.

This clone was found many times. Mouse gene names apply. From the germline J gene comes the end of the CDR3, since the read stops 4 residues before it. The rearrangement links TRBV1 to TRBJ2-7; 7 bases are shared with TRBD2. The CDR3 is 15 amino acids. V trimming: 1 base; J trimming: 3 bases; junction bases outside the gene matches: 6. Germline CDR1 and CDR2: NSQYPW and LRSPGD (reference sequence). The CDR3 sequence: CTCSAGKTGSYEQYF. CDR3 DNA, as far as it was read: TGCACCTGCAGTGCAGGTAAGACTGGGAGCTAT. The full variable domain, rest sourced from reference TRBV1 and TRBJ2-7, is VTLLEQNPRWRLVPRGQAVNLRCILKNSQYPWMSWYQQDLQKQLQWLFTLRSPGDKEVKSLPGADYLATRVTDTELRLQVANMSQGRTLYCTCSAGKTGSYEQYFGPGTRLTVL.

This clone was seen at least ten times. Gene and germline names: mouse. The CDR3 end lies 4 residues beyond the end of the read and is filled in from the germline J gene. The chain employs TRBV19 and TRBJ2-2; 8 positions match TRBD2. The CDR3 length is 15 residues. The germline gives CDR1 FNHDT, CDR2 SITEND (reference sequence). J gave up 2 bases and V 0 bases, and 0 bases lay outside the gene matches. The sequenced CDR3 bases are TGTGCCAGCAGTATAGACTGGGGGAACACCGGG. It codes for CASSIDWGNTG. The full CDR3 is CASSIDWGNTGQLYF.

In this sample, this clone turned up many times. The germline and genes are mouse ones. With the read ending 4 residues before the CDR3 end, the germline J gene is used to fill in that end. The chain joins TRBV16 to TRBJ2-2; TRBD2 agrees at 11 bases. Germline-derived CDR1 and CDR2 are SGHSA and FRNQAP. The CDR3 consists of 18 residues. J lost 2 bases, V lost 0 bases, and 5 bases had no gene match. The covered CDR3 bases are TGTGCAAGCAGCTTAGATTTATACTGGGGGGGCAACACCGGG. Its translation: CASSLDLYWGGNTG. In full, the CDR3 reads CASSLDLYWGGNTGQLYF.